What follows are 12 T cell receptor beta chains derived from one specimen sequenced in a study of tumor and adjacent non-tumor tissue in lung cancer. TCRbeta libraries were built with three rounds of nested PCR, modified from ARM-PCR. TCRdb called the multiplex PCR reads again in MiXCR, with one record for every CDR3 protein. The data hold 200,000 or so distinct CDR3 sequences, with 60% to 75% observed a single time. This sample's RNA came from whole unsorted tissue. Input material: lung tumor tissue. These receptors were obtained from a man aged 60-69 years with non-small cell lung cancer.

A note on this clonotype: A clone one base away is much larger, so this may be a read error. The chain is built from TRBV29-1 and TRBJ2-7, with a weak D call TRBD1 (5 bases). The ends were cut back, 7 bases at V and 2 bases at J, with 21 bases in the middle. Looked up from germline, CDR1 is SQVTM and CDR2 is ANQGSEA. The CDR3 spans 15 residues. The CDR3, as DNA: TGCAGCGCATTGAATTGGACATGGTCGGCCTACGAGCAGTACTTC. Its translation: CSALNWTWSAYEQYF.

This clonotype was observed a single time. A much larger clone is a single base away; this may be a read error. The J gene is TRBJ2-7, the V gene TRBV20-1; the D is unclear. Germline CDR1 is DFQATT and CDR2 is SNEGSKA (reference sequence). The CDR3 has 13 amino acids. Trimming took off 3 bases at V and 2 bases at J, with 11 bases between the two ends. As DNA, the CDR3 is TGCAGTGCTAGGGAGAGGAGCCCCTACGAGCAGTACTTC. Translated, it gives CSARERSPYEQYF.

J is TRBJ2-5 and V is TRBV11-2; D call uncertain. The germline V and J ends were trimmed by 4 bases and 11 bases, with 17 bases remaining between them. The CDR3 length is 13 residues. CDR1 and CDR2 from the germline V gene are SGHAT and FQNNGV. CDR3 nucleotide sequence: TGTGCCAGCAGCTCTACAAGGGAAGAGTCACAGTACTTC. Translation: CASSSTREESQYF.

The chain combines TRBV5-1 with TRBJ2-7, with a possible D match to TRBD2 (6 bases). The V gene's germline CDR1 is SGHRS and CDR2 YFSETQ. The V gene lost 1 base and the J gene lost 6 bases, with 20 bases spanning the gap. This CDR3 is built from 16 residues. CDR3 coding DNA: TGCGCCAGCAGCTTGAAAAGTTCACTAGCTGGCGGCGAGCAGTACTTC. This translates into CASSLKSSLAGGEQYF.

This clonotype was recorded many times. The rearrangement links TRBV11-1 to TRBJ2-1; 12 bases map to TRBD2. CDR3 length: 14 residues. Germline V gene sequence: CDR1 SGHAT, CDR2 FQDESV (reference sequence). The V gene end was trimmed by 4 bases and the J gene end by 10 bases; junction bases not matched to a gene: 5. In DNA form, the CDR3 reads TGTGCCAGCAGCTCTAGCGGGGGGGCCAACGAGCAGTTCTTC. Translating gives CASSSSGGANEQFF.

About this clonotype itself: A clone one base away is much larger, so this may be a read error. V is TRBV29-1 and J is TRBJ2-4, with a tentative D call TRBD1 (5 bases). The CDR3 has 13 amino acids. The V end lost 6 bases, the J end lost 2 bases, and 11 bases lay between the germline ends. Germline CDR1 reads SQVTM; CDR2 reads ANQGSEA. CDR3 bases: TGCAGCGTCAGGGTAGCATCCAAAAACATTCAGTACTTC. It encodes CSVRVASKNIQYF.

This clonotype occurred once. CDR3 protein: CASSLELPETQYF. The CDR3 DNA follows: TGCGCCAGCAGCCTAGAGTTACCCGAGACCCAGTACTTC. This chain links TRBV5-1 with TRBJ2-5; no clear D gene. V was cut by 4 bases and J by 5 bases, with 12 bases left in between. CDR1 SGHRS and CDR2 YFSETQ come from the germline V gene. CDR3 length: 13 residues. Full variable domain (rest looked up from reference TRBV5-1 and TRBJ2-5): KAGVTQTPRYLIKTRGQQVTLSCSPISGHRSVSWYQQTPGQGLQFLFEYFSETQRNKGNFPGRFSGRQFSNSRSEMNVSTLELGDSALYLCASSLELPETQYFGPGTRLLVL.

This clonotype was counted at least ten times. V gene TRBV20-1 combines with J gene TRBJ2-1; 7 nucleotides agree with TRBD1. CDR3 length equals 12 residues. The V gene's germline CDR1 is DFQATT and CDR2 SNEGSKA (reference sequence). Trimming took 3 bases from V and 7 from J; bases not matched to a gene: 3. In DNA form, the CDR3 reads TGCAGTGCTAGTCAGGGGGTAAATGAGCAGTTCTTC. Residues: CSASQGVNEQFF.

This chain joins TRBV20-1 and TRBJ2-7, with TRBD2 identical over 7 bases. Trimming at V came to 8 bases and at J to 6 bases, leaving 16 bases not matched to a gene. This CDR3 is 14 amino acids long. Germline loops: CDR1 DFQATT, CDR2 SNEGSKA (reference sequence). DNA for the CDR3: TGCAGTACTCCCCGGGGAGGGCAAGGGGTCGAGCAGTACTTC. Residues: CSTPRGGQGVEQYF.

Comments on this clonotype: It may be a read error: a sequence one base away is much more abundant. This sequence joins TRBV4-2 and TRBJ2-3, with D tentatively TRBD2 (6 bases). V lost 4 bases and J 6 bases, leaving 26 bases between the germline ends. CDR3 length equals 18 residues. The germline CDR1 and CDR2 sequences are LGHNA and YNFKEQ. In nucleotides, the CDR3 is TGTGCCAGCAGCCTCACACCCGGGTATGGGGGGATTCCCGATACGCAGTATTTT. This encodes CASSLTPGYGGIPDTQYF.

The gene calls are TRBV19 and TRBJ1-2, with D possibly TRBD1 on 6 matching bases. Trimming stripped 7 bases from V and 7 bases from J, with 19 bases between. Per the germline V gene, CDR1 is LNHDA and CDR2 is SQIVND (reference sequence). The CDR3 contains 14 residues. The CDR3 sequence: CASNVTGLSGGYTF. In DNA, the CDR3 is TGTGCCAGTAATGTAACAGGGCTTTCGGGTGGCTACACCTTC.

In the case of this clonotype: A much larger clone is a single base away; this may be a read error. The rearrangement links TRBV6-2 or TRBV6-3 to TRBJ1-5, with D hard to call. Germline V gene data show CDR1 as MNHEY and CDR2 as SVGEGT. Trimming took 5 bases from V and 7 from J, leaving 6 bases between them. This CDR3 is built from 11 residues. CDR3 DNA sequence: TGTGCCAGCAGTCACGACCAGCCCCAGCATTTT. This sequence encodes CASSHDQPQHF.